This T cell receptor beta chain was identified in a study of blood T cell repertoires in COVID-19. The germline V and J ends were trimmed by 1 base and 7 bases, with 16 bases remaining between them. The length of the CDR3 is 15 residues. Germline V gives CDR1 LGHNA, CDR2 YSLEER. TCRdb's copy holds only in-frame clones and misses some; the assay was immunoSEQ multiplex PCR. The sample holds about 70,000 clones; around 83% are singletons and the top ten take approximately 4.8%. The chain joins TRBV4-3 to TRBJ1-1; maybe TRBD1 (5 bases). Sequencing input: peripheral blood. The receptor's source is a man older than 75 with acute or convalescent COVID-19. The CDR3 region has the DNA TGCGCCAGCAGCCAAGTGGCCCTAAGGGGAGGTGAAGCTTTCTTT. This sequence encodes CASSQVALRGGEAFF.